Presented here are 27 T cell receptor beta chains from one specimen sequenced in a study of beta chain features in type 1 diabetes. The study, taken as a whole, reports: Among patients with Type 1 diabetes, TCRB CDR3s were moderately but significantly shorter in every one of the four CD4+ subsets.

No antigens are known for them. Every isolated RNA sample was fully reverse transcribed, so sequencing captured expressed TCRB transcripts. Some clones are missing from TCRdb's copy, which holds only in-frame ones; the method was immunoSEQ multiplex PCR. Here the sample spans more than 250,000 clones, about 15% being singletons. Sequenced input: naive CD4+ T cells from blood. The receptors derive from a man younger than 35 with type 1 diabetes.

This clone has just a few counts. This chain connects TRBV29-1 to TRBJ1-4; D gene unclear. Germline V gene data show CDR1 as SQVTM and CDR2 as ANQGSEA. V was shortened by 4 bases and J by 0 bases, with 6 bases between the two germline ends. The length of the CDR3 is 13 residues. This chain's CDR3 is CSVASPTNEKLFF. The DNA of the CDR3 is TGCAGCGTTGCGAGTCCAACTAATGAAAAACTGTTTTTT. The whole variable domain, remainder taken from reference TRBV29-1 and TRBJ1-4, is SAVISQKPSRDICQRGTSLTIQCQVDSQVTMMFWYRQQPGQSLTLIATANQGSEATYESGFVIDKFPISRPNLTFSTLTVSNMSPEDSSIYLCSVASPTNEKLFFGSGTQLSVL.

This clone has only a few counts. At one boundary the junction diverges from the germline segment, which might be a read error. The chain is built from TRBV7-2 and TRBJ2-7, with D uncertain. The CDR3 totals 14 residues. Germline values: CDR1 SGHTA, CDR2 FQGNSA. CDR3 DNA sequence: TGTGCCAGCAGCTTCCAGATCGCCTCCCACGAGCAGTACTTC. This codes for CASSFQIASHEQYF.

The chain carries TRBV5-1 and TRBJ2-3; TRBD2 matches 9 bases. CDR3 length: 17 amino acids. Germline-derived CDR1 and CDR2 are SGHRS and YFSETQ. V shed 1 base and J 3 bases; nucleotides not matched to a gene: 9. CDR3 nucleotide sequence: TGCGCCAGCAGCTTGCTTGCGGGAGGGCCCATAACAGATACGCAGTATTTT. It translates to CASSLLAGGPITDTQYF.

The chain employs TRBV11-2 and TRBJ2-6; D may be TRBD1 (6 bases). This CDR3 is 16 amino acids long. The V end was cut by 1 base, the J end by 3 bases, with 10 bases between. CDR1 SGHAT and CDR2 FQNNGV come from the germline V gene. As DNA, the CDR3 is TGTGCCAGCAGCTTAGTAACAGGGTATGGGGCCAACGTCCTGACTTTC. It is translated as CASSLVTGYGANVLTF.

This clone occurred a few times. This chain links TRBV5-4 with TRBJ2-1, with TRBD2 matching 11 bases. Germline V gene lookup returns CDR1 SGHNT and CDR2 YYREEE (reference sequence). This CDR3 contains 17 residues. Losses at the gene ends were 2 bases for V and 9 bases for J; bases not matched to a gene: 13. Here the CDR3 reads CASSFTSGSYLHSEQFF. CDR3 DNA: TGTGCCAGCAGCTTTACTAGCGGGAGCTACCTACACAGTGAGCAGTTCTTC.

J is TRBJ2-5 and V is TRBV7-8, with D uncertain. Germline CDR1 SGHVS, CDR2 FQNEAQ. The germline V and J ends were trimmed by 2 bases and 1 base, with 11 bases remaining between them. The CDR3 loop spans 15 amino acids. CDR3 residues: CASSLRGRGQETQYF. DNA of the CDR3: TGTGCCAGCAGCTTACGCGGTCGCGGCCAAGAGACCCAGTACTTC.

This clone was picked up a small number of times. The rearrangement uses TRBV7-7 and TRBJ1-2, with a weak D call TRBD1 (6 bases). The ends were cut back, 1 base at V and 8 bases at J, with 11 bases in the middle. Germline CDR1 is SSHAT and CDR2 is FNYEAQ (reference sequence). The CDR3 has 13 amino acids. DNA for the CDR3: TGTGCCAGCAGCTTAGACAGGGAATGCGGCTACACCTTC. It is translated as CASSLDRECGYTF. Full variable domain (remainder filled in from reference TRBV7-7 and TRBJ1-2): GAGVSQSPRYKVTKRGQDVTLRCDPISSHATLYWYQQALGQGPEFLTYFNYEAQPDKSGLPSDRFSAERPEGSISTLTIQRTEQRDSAMYRCASSLDRECGYTFGSGTRLTVV.

The chain uses TRBV7-2 and TRBJ2-3; D remains ambiguous. There are 12 residues in the CDR3. With 1 base removed from V and 10 bases from J, the gap between germline ends came to 9 bases. Germline V gives CDR1 SGHTA, CDR2 FQGNSA. Here the CDR3 DNA reads TGTGCCAGCAGCTTAGATTGGGCTGCGCAGTATTTT. Translation gives CASSLDWAAQYF.

V and J are TRBV4-3 and TRBJ2-2; 10 bases agree with TRBD2. Germline V gene lookup returns CDR1 LGHNA and CDR2 YSLEER. V shed 3 bases, J shed 6 bases, and the junction held 10 bases outside the gene matches. The CDR3 has 17 residues. The CDR3 DNA is TGCGCCAGCAGCCAGAGACCGAGCGGGGGGGCCGCCGGGGAGCTGTTTTTT. Its protein product is CASSQRPSGGAAGELFF.

V gene TRBV7-2 combines with J gene TRBJ1-4, with 8 bases fitting TRBD1. This CDR3 spans 12 amino acids. V gave up 5 bases and J gave up 11 bases; unmatched junction bases: 4. The germline V gene has CDR1 SGHTA and CDR2 FQGNSA. Written as DNA, the CDR3 is TGTGCCAGCAGCGTCGACAGGGGCAAACTGTTTTTT. This sequence encodes CASSVDRGKLFF.

The chain is built from TRBV5-1 and TRBJ2-5; a weak D match, TRBD1 (6 bases). CDR1 is SGHRS, CDR2 YFSETQ, per germline. This CDR3 is built from 15 residues. V lost 0 bases and J 2 bases, leaving 11 bases between the germline ends. In DNA form, the CDR3 reads TGCGCCAGCAGCTTGGATGTAGGGGGACAAGAGACCCAGTACTTC. Its protein product is CASSLDVGGQETQYF.

The rearrangement links TRBV4-1 to TRBJ2-1; a weak D match, TRBD2 (6 bases). This CDR3 comprises 17 residues. V gave up 1 base and J gave up 6 bases, with 19 bases separating them. Germline lookup yields CDR1 MGHRA and CDR2 YSYEKL. This CDR3 reads CASSQGATSGRGNEQFF. CDR3 DNA: TGCGCCAGCAGCCAAGGCGCGACTAGTGGGAGAGGCAATGAGCAGTTCTTC.

The chain employs TRBV11-2 and TRBJ2-6, with D unresolved. Per germline, CDR1 SGHAT and CDR2 FQNNGV. V was shortened by 2 bases and J by 4 bases, with 3 bases between the two germline ends. This CDR3 spans 13 amino acids. The CDR3 loop is CASSLLGANVLTF. The CDR3 DNA reads as TGTGCCAGCAGCTTACTGGGGGCCAACGTCCTGACTTTC.

The V and J genes are TRBV28 and TRBJ2-7, with 8 positions matching TRBD2. The ends lost 6 bases at V and 1 base at J; junction bases unmatched: 20. The CDR3 is 19 amino acids. Germline assignment: CDR1 MDHEN and CDR2 SYDVKM. Here the CDR3 reads CASSLSLDGLAVTSYEQYF. The CDR3 region has the DNA TGTGCCAGCAGCCTAAGCCTCGACGGACTAGCCGTAACGTCCTACGAGCAGTACTTC. Drawing the rest from reference TRBV28 and TRBJ2-7, the complete variable domain is DVKVTQSSRYLVKRTGEKVFLECVQDMDHENMFWYRQDPGLGLRLIYFSYDVKMKEKGDIPEGYSVSREKKERFSLILESASTNQTSMYLCASSLSLDGLAVTSYEQYFGPGTRLTVT.

This clone came up a few times. Within the sample, other DNA sequences also encode this same CDR3. This chain links TRBV5-1 with TRBJ2-1; 14 positions agree with TRBD2. J lost 4 bases, V lost 4 bases, and 1 base had no gene match. Looked up from germline, CDR1 is SGHRS and CDR2 is YFSETQ. This CDR3 spans 15 amino acids. CDR3 amino acids: CASSGTSGSYNEQFF. The CDR3 DNA reads TGCGCCAGCAGCGGGACTAGCGGGAGTTACAATGAGCAGTTCTTC.

This clone was picked up a small number of times. The chain combines TRBV1 with TRBJ1-5. TRBV1 is given as a pseudogene. The length of the CDR3 is 13 residues. CDR3 protein: CTTEDSSNQPQHF. Written as DNA, the CDR3 is TGCACCACGGAAGACTCTAGCAATCAGCCCCAGCATTTT.

This clone was observed a few times. The chain has TRBV29-1 and TRBJ2-7; D not certain. The germline CDR1 and CDR2 sequences are SQVTM and ANQGSEA. V shed 7 bases and J shed 0 bases, with 10 bases lying between them. The CDR3 totals 12 residues. CDR3 bases: TGCAGCGCTACGACACACTCCTACGAGCAGTACTTC. Its protein product is CSATTHSYEQYF.

This clone was seen more than once but under ten times. The chain couples TRBV2 to TRBJ1-2; TRBD1 might be the D (5 bases). CDR3 length equals 12 residues. Germline V gene lookup returns CDR1 SNHLY and CDR2 FYNNEI. V shed 5 bases and J shed 8 bases, with 12 bases lying between them. The chain's CDR3 is CASSPGGEGYTF. CDR3 DNA sequence: TGTGCCAGCAGTCCCGGGGGAGAGGGCTACACCTTC. Variable domain in full (rest from reference TRBV2 and TRBJ1-2): EPEVTQTPSHQVTQMGQEVILRCVPISNHLYFYWYRQILGQKVEFLVSFYNNEISEKSEIFDDQFSVERPDGSNFTLKIRSTKLEDSAMYFCASSPGGEGYTFGSGTRLTVV.

The J gene is TRBJ1-2, the V gene TRBV15; 9 bases are shared with TRBD1. Trimming took 0 bases from V and 10 from J; bases not matched to a gene: 18. The CDR3 runs to 18 residues. CDR1 and CDR2 from the germline V gene are LNHNV and YYDKDF (reference sequence). CDR3 nucleotides: TGTGCCACCAGCAGAGAGGGCCCAACGACAGGGGGGACTAGGATCTACACCTTC. It codes for CATSREGPTTGGTRIYTF.

J is TRBJ1-6 and V is TRBV6-5, with 8 bases fitting TRBD1. The V and J ends lost 4 bases and 0 bases, in that order; junction bases with no gene match: 2. This CDR3 comprises 16 residues. Per the germline V gene, CDR1 is MNHEY and CDR2 is SVGAGI. The CDR3 reads CASSWTGPSYNSPLHF. The CDR3 coding sequence is TGTGCCAGCAGTTGGACAGGGCCCTCCTATAATTCACCCCTCCACTTT.

The chain is built from TRBV28 and TRBJ2-7, with 7 bases fitting TRBD1. V lost 8 bases and J lost 4; bases outside the gene matches: 11. From germline, CDR1 is MDHEN and CDR2 SYDVKM. The length of the CDR3 is 14 residues. CDR3 coding DNA: TGTGCCAGCGGCACCGCCTCAGGGGGTTACGAGCAGTACTTC. Its protein is CASGTASGGYEQYF.

There are a few counts of this clone. The rearrangement links TRBV5-1 to TRBJ2-7; D possibly corresponds to TRBD1 (6 bases). V shed 1 base and J shed 0 bases, with 14 bases lying between them. The CDR3 runs to 16 residues. The germline CDR1 and CDR2 sequences are SGHRS and YFSETQ. CDR3 DNA: TGCGCCAGCAGCTTGTCTACAGGGTCCCGCTCCTACGAGCAGTACTTC. Translating it yields CASSLSTGSRSYEQYF.

This clone was observed a handful of times. CDR3 nucleotides: TGCAGCGTTTCACACGCCCCGGGAGCCTACGAGCAGTACTTC. This encodes CSVSHAPGAYEQYF. The J gene is TRBJ2-7, the V gene TRBV29-1, with D possibly being TRBD2 (6 bases). V was trimmed by 5 bases and J by 2 bases, leaving 16 bases between them. Germline CDR1 and CDR2: SQVTM and ANQGSEA. The CDR3 consists of 14 residues.

Concerning this clone itself: The same CDR3 arises from other DNA sequences in this sample as well. The chain uses TRBV9 and TRBJ1-5, with D hard to call. Trimming removed 2 bases at V and 5 bases at J, with 8 bases between. The length of the CDR3 is 13 residues. CDR1 and CDR2 (germline): SGDLS, YYNGEE. CDR3 DNA sequence: TGTGCCAGCAGCGTCGGTCCCGATCAGCCCCAGCATTTT. Amino acid sequence: CASSVGPDQPQHF.

In its sample, this clone was seen a few times. The gene calls are TRBV5-6 and TRBJ2-7, with 12 bases aligning to TRBD1. This CDR3 region has 15 residues. After removal of 4 bases from V and 9 bases from J, the junction contained 11 bases not matched to a gene. In germline, CDR1 is SGHDT, CDR2 YYEEEE. This CDR3 reads CASSLERDRGPGQYF. CDR3 in DNA: TGTGCCAGCAGCCTTGAAAGGGACAGGGGGCCGGGGCAGTACTTC.

This clone came up a few times. The chain uses TRBV28 and TRBJ1-5; maybe TRBD1 (5 bases). Looked up from germline, CDR1 is MDHEN and CDR2 is SYDVKM. V lost 5 bases to trimming and J lost 7 bases, with 9 bases between them. The CDR3 is 12 amino acids. In nucleotides, the CDR3 is TGTGCCAGCAGTGTTTCAGGGCAGCCCCAGCATTTT. Translation gives CASSVSGQPQHF.

The chain uses TRBV2 and TRBJ2-7; TRBD1 matches at 8 bases. Germline V lookup: CDR1 SNHLY, CDR2 FYNNEI. J gave up 4 bases and V 0 bases, and 5 bases lay outside the gene matches. The length of the CDR3 is 15 residues. The CDR3 protein is CASSEAPGGRYEQYF. In DNA, the CDR3 is TGTGCCAGCAGTGAAGCACCAGGGGGCCGGTACGAGCAGTACTTC.